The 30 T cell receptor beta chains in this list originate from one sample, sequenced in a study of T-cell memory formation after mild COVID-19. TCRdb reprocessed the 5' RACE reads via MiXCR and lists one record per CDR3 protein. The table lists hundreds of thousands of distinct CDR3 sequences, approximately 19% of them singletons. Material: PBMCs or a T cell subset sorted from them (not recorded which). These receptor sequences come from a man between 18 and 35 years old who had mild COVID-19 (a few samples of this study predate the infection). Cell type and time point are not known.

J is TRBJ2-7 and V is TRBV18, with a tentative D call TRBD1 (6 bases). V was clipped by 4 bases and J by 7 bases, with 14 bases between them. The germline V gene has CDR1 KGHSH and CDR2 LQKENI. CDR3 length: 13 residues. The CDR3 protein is CASSQGQMGEQYV. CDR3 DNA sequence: TGTGCCAGCTCACAAGGACAGATGGGGGAGCAGTACGTC.

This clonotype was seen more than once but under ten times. The CDR3 DNA is TGCGCCAGCAGCCAAGTCTGGTCAGGGAACACTGAAGCTTTCTTT. Translating gives CASSQVWSGNTEAFF. The rearrangement joins TRBV4-3 to TRBJ1-1; D not resolved. Germline assignment: CDR1 LGHNA and CDR2 YSLEER. V lost 1 base and J 1 base, leaving 10 bases between the germline ends. The CDR3 spans 15 residues.

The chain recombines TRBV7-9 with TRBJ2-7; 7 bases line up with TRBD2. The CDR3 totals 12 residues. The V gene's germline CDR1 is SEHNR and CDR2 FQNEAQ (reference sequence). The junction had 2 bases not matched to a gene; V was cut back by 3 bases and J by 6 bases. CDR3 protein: CASSLGRGEQYF. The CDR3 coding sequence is TGTGCCAGCAGCTTGGGGAGGGGCGAGCAGTACTTC.

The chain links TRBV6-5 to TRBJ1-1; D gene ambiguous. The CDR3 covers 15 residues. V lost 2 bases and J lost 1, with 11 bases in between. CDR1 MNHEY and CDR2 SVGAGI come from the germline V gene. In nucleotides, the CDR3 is TGTGCCAGCAGTTACCTTCGGACGGGGAACACTGAAGCTTTCTTT. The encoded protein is CASSYLRTGNTEAFF.

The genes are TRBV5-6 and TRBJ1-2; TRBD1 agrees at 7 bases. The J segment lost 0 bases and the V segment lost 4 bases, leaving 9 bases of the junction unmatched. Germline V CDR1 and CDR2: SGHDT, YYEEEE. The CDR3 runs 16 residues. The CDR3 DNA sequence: TGTGCCAGCAGCCTGGACAGGAGGGGAGCTAACTATGGCTACACCTTC. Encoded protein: CASSLDRRGANYGYTF.

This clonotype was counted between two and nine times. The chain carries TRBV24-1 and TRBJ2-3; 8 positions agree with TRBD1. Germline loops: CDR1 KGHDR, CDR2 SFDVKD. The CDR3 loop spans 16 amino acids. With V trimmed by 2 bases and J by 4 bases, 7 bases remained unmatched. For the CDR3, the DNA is TGTGCCACCAGTGATTCGGACAGGGATGGGGCAGATACGCAGTATTTT. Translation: CATSDSDRDGADTQYF.

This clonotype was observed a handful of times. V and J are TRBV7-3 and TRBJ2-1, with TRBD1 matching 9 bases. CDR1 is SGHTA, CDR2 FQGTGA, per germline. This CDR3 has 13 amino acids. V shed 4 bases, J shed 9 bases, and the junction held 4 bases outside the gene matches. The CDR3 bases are TGTGCCAGCAGCTCGGGACAGGGCGGTGAGCAGTTCTTC. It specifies CASSSGQGGEQFF. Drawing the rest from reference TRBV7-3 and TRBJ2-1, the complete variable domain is GAGVSQTPSNKVTEKGKYVELRCDPISGHTALYWYRQSLGQGPEFLIYFQGTGAADDSGLPNDRFFAVRPEGSVSTLKIQRTERGDSAVYLCASSSGQGGEQFFGPGTRLTVL.

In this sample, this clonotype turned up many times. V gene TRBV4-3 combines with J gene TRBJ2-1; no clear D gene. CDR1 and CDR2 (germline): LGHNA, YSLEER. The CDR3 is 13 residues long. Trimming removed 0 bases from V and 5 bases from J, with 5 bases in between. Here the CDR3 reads CASSQDRNNEQFF. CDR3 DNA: TGCGCCAGCAGCCAAGATCGGAACAATGAGCAGTTCTTC.

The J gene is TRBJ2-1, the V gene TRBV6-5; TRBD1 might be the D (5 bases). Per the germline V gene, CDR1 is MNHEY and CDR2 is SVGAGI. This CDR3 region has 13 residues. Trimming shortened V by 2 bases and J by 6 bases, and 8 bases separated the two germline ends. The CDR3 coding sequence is TGTGCCAGCAGTTACCGGCAGGGCAATGAGCAGTTCTTC. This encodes CASSYRQGNEQFF.

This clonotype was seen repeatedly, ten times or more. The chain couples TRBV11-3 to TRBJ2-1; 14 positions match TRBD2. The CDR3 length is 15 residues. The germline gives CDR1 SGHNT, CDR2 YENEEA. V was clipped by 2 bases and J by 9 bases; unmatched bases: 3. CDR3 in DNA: TGTGCCAGCAGCTTATCCGGGACTAGCGGGGGTGAGCAGTTCTTC. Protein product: CASSLSGTSGGEQFF.

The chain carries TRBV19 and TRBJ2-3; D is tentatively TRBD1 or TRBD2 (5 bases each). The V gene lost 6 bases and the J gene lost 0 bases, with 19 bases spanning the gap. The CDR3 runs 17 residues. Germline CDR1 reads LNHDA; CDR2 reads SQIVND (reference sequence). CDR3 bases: TGTGCCAGTAGACCCAATTGGGGGAAAGGTAGCACAGATACGCAGTATTTT. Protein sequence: CASRPNWGKGSTDTQYF. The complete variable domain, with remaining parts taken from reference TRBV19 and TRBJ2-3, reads DGGITQSPKYLFRKEGQNVTLSCEQNLNHDAMYWYRQDPGQGLRLIYYSQIVNDFQKGDIAEGYSVSREKKESFPLTVTSAQKNPTAFYLCASRPNWGKGSTDTQYFGPGTRLTVL.

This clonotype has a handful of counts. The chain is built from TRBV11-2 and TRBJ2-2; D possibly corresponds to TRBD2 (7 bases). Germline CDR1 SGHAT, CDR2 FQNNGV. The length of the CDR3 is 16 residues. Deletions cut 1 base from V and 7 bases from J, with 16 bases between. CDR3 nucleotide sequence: TGTGCCAGCAGCTTAGCTATCGGGGGGCGAAGCGGGGAGCTGTTTTTT. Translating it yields CASSLAIGGRSGELFF.

CDR3 sequence: CSASVNGELFF. The CDR3 nucleotides are TGCAGTGCTAGTGTAAACGGGGAGCTGTTTTTT. The V gene is TRBV20-1, the J gene TRBJ2-2; D gene unclear. The CDR3 extends over 11 amino acids. Trimming pared 3 bases from V and 7 bases from J, leaving 6 bases between. The germline V gene encodes CDR1 DFQATT and CDR2 SNEGSKA (reference sequence).

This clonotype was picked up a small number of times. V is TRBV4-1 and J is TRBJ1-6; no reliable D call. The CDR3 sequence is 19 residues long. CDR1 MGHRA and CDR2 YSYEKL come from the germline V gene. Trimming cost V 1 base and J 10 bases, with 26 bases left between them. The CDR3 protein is CASSQVGFKGASVWSPLHF. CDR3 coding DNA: TGCGCCAGCAGCCAAGTCGGGTTTAAGGGCGCTAGCGTGTGGTCACCCCTCCACTTT.

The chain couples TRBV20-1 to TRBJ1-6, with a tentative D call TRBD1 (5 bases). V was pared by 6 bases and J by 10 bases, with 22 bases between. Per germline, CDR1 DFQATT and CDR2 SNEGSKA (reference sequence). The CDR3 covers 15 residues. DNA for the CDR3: TGCAGTGCCCTTAACAGAGGGGAAGCTGGATCACCCCTCCACTTT. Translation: CSALNRGEAGSPLHF.

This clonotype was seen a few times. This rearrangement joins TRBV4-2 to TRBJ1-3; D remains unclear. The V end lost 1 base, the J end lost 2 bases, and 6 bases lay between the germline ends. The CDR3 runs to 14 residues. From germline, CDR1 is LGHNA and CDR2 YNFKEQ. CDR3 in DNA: TGTGCCAGCAGCCAAGCCGGGACTGGAAACACCATATATTTT. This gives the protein CASSQAGTGNTIYF.

In DNA, the CDR3 is TGCGCCAGCAGCTCGGACGGACAAGGCTTTGGAGAGACCCAGTACTTC. Amino acids: CASSSDGQGFGETQYF. The chain uses TRBV5-1 and TRBJ2-5; tentatively, D is TRBD1 (5 bases). CDR3 length: 16 residues. V was shortened by 3 bases and J by 4 bases, with 19 bases between the two germline ends. The germline gives CDR1 SGHRS, CDR2 YFSETQ.

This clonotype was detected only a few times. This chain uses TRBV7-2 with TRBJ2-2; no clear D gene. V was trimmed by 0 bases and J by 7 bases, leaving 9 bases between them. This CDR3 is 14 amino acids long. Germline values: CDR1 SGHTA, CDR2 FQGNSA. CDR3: CASSLAARSGELFF. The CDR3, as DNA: TGTGCCAGCAGCTTAGCGGCCCGGAGCGGGGAGCTGTTTTTT.

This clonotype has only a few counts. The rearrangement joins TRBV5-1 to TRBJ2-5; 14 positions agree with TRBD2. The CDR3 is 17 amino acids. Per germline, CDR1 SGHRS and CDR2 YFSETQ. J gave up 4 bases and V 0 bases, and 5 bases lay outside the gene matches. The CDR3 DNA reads TGCGCCAGCAGCTTGGGACTAGCGGGGGGGCCGGGAGAGACCCAGTACTTC. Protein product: CASSLGLAGGPGETQYF.

CDR3 in amino acids: CASSPTGRGPQGYTF. The DNA for the CDR3 is TGTGCCAGCAGCCCAACAGGGCGGGGGCCTCAGGGCTACACCTTC. The chain links TRBV7-8 to TRBJ1-2; TRBD1 might be the D (6 bases). This CDR3 spans 15 amino acids. Trimming removed 5 bases at V and 8 bases at J, with 21 bases between. Germline assignment: CDR1 SGHVS and CDR2 FQNEAQ.

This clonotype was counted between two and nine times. The CDR3 sequence: CASSSEPQGERYV. CDR3 DNA sequence: TGCGCCAGCAGCTCGGAACCCCAGGGAGAAAGATACGTC. This chain links TRBV5-1 with TRBJ2-7; D tentatively reads TRBD1 or TRBD2 (5 bases each). This CDR3 comprises 13 residues. CDR1 and CDR2 (germline): SGHRS, YFSETQ. V was trimmed by 3 bases and J by 13 bases, leaving 20 bases between them.

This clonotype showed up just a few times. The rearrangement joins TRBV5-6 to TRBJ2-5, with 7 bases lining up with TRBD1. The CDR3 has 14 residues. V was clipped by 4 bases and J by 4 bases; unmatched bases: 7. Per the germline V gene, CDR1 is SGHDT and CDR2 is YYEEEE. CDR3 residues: CASSPEGALETQYF. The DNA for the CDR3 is TGTGCCAGCAGCCCTGAGGGGGCATTAGAGACCCAGTACTTC.

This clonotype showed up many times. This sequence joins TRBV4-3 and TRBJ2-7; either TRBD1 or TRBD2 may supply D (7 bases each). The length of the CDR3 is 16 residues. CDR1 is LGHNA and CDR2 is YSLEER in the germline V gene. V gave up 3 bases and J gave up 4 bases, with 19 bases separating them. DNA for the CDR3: TGCGCCAGCAGCCAGACAGACAGGGAGGGATTTTACGAGCAGTACTTC. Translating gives CASSQTDREGFYEQYF.

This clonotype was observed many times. CDR3 DNA: TGTGCCAGCAGCTTAAGGAGGGCAGATACGCAGTATTTT. This gives the protein CASSLRRADTQYF. This chain connects TRBV7-9 to TRBJ2-3; D is possibly TRBD2 (6 bases). CDR3 length: 13 residues. CDR1 is SEHNR, CDR2 FQNEAQ, per germline (reference sequence). V was pared by 2 bases and J by 4 bases, with 7 bases between. The full variable domain, completed using reference TRBV7-9 and TRBJ2-3, is DTGVSQNPRHKITKRGQNVTFRCDPISEHNRLYWYRQTLGQGPEFLTYFQNEAQLEKSRLLSDRFSAERPKGSFSTLEIQRTEQGDSAMYLCASSLRRADTQYFGPGTRLTVL.

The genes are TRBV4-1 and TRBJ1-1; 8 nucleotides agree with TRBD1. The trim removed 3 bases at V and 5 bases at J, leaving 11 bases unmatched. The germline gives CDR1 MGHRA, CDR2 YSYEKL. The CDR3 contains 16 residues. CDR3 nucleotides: TGCGCCAGCAGCCAGGTAGTCGGGACAGGATTAACTGAAGCTTTCTTT. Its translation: CASSQVVGTGLTEAFF.

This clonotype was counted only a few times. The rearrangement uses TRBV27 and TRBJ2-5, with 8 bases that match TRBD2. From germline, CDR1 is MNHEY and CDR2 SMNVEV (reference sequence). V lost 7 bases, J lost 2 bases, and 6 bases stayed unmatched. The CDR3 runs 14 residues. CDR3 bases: TGTGCCAGCAAGCGGGGGCTGATTCAAGAGACCCAGTACTTC. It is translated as CASKRGLIQETQYF.

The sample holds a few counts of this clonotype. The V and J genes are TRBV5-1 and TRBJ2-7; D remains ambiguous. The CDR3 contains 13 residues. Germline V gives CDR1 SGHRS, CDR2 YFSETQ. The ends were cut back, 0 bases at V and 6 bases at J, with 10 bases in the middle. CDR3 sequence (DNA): TGCGCCAGCAGCTTGGGGCTACCGGGCGAGCAGTACTTC. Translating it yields CASSLGLPGEQYF.

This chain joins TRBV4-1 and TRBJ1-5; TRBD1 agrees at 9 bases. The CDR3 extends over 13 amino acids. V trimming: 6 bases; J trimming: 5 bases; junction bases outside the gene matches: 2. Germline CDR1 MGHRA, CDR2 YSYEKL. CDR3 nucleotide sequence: TGCGCCAGCAGGGGACAGGGCCATCAGCCCCAGCATTTT. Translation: CASRGQGHQPQHF.

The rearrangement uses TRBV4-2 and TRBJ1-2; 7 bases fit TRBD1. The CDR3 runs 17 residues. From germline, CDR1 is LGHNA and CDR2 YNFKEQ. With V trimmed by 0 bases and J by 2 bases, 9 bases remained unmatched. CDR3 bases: TGTGCCAGCAGCCAAGAATCCCGGACAGGCGGGAACTATGGCTACACCTTC. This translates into CASSQESRTGGNYGYTF.

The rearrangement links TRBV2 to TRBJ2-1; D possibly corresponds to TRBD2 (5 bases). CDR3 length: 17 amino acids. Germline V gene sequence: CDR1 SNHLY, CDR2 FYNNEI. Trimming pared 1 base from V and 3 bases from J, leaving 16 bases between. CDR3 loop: CASSEGGSVSFYNEQFF. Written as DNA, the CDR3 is TGTGCCAGCAGTGAAGGGGGTAGCGTGTCGTTCTACAATGAGCAGTTCTTC.